Included here is one T cell receptor (beta chain) sequence, with context. As yet, its antigen is unknown. This record comes from a study of shared clonotypes between healthy human individuals. Germline CDR1 reads MNHEY; CDR2 reads SMNVEV (reference sequence). This CDR3 comprises 15 residues. With 4 bases removed from V and 0 bases from J, the gap between germline ends came to 12 bases. The study ran the assay at deep level. Each PCR replicate from the sorted subsets contained 150 to 250 ng DNA, which is about 30,000 T cell genomes. The repertoire was sequenced with immunoSEQ multiplex PCR; TCRdb's copy has only in-frame clones and lacks some. The data hold around 690,000 clones, with 80% to 95% observed a single time. Whole-study findings and limits: Naive CD4 clonotype sharing across a few donors was about 5.3%.

This TCR was recovered from a man younger than 35 in good health. Some clones in this sample may be carry-over from other donors' samples. This chain joins TRBV27 and TRBJ1-1; perhaps TRBD1 as D (6 bases). The sequenced material came from memory CD8+ T cells from PBMCs. Subset reported: CD45RO+ cells pooled with CCR7-negative TemRA cells. The CDR3, as DNA: TGTGCCAGCAGTTCATGGGGGCGCATGAACACTGAAGCTTTCTTT. Amino acid sequence: CASSSWGRMNTEAFF.